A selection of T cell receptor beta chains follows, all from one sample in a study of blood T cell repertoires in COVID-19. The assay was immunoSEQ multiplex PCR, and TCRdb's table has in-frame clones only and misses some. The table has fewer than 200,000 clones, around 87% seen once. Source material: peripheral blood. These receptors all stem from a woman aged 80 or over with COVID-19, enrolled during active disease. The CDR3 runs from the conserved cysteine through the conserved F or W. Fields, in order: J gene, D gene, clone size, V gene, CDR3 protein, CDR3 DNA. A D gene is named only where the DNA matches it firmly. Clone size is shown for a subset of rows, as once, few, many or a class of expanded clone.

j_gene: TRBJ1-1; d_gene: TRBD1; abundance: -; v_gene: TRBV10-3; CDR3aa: CAISEYARQGRNTEAFF; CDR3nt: TGTGCCATCAGTGAGTATGCCCGACAGGGGAGGAACACTGAAGCTTTCTTT
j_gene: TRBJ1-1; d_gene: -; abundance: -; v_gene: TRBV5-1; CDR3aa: CASKQNTEAFF; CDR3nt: TGCGCCAGCAAACAGAACACTGAAGCTTTCTTT
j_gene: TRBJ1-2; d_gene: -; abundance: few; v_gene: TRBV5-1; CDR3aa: CASSRTGTTYGYTF; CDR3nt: TGCGCCAGCAGCAGGACCGGGACAACATATGGCTACACCTTC
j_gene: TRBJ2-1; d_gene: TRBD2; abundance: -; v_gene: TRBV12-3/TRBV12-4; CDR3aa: CASSLAENEQFF; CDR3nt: TGTGCCAGCAGTCTAGCGGAGAATGAGCAGTTCTTC
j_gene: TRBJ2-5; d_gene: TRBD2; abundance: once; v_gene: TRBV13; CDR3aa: CASSQTSRETQYF; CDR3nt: TGTGCCAGCAGTCAGACTAGCAGGGAGACCCAGTACTTC
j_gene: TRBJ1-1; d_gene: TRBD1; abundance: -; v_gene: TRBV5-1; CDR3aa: CASSFAQGHMNTEAFF; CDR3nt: TGCGCCAGCAGCTTTGCACAGGGGCATATGAACACTGAAGCTTTCTTT
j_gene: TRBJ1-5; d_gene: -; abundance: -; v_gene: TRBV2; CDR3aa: CASSDLPGRAQHF; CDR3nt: TGTGCCAGCAGTGATCTCCCAGGCAGGGCCCAGCATTTT
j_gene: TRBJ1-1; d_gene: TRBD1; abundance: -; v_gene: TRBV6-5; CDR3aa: CASSRRDRGNIQAFF; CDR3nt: TGTGCCAGCAGTCGCCGGGACAGGGGAAACATCCAAGCTTTCTTT
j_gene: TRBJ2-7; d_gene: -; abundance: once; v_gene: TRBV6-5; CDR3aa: CASSLLTGNEQYF; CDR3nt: TGTGCCAGCAGTCTGCTGACGGGAAACGAGCAGTACTTC
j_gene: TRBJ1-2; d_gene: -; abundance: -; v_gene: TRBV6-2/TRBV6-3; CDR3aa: CASSSTGEVDGYTF; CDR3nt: TGTGCCAGCAGTTCCACGGGGGAGGTGGATGGCTACACCTTC
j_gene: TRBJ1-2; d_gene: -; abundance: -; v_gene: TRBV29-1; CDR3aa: CSVEGEALDGYTF; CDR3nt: TGCAGCGTTGAAGGTGAGGCCCTGGATGGCTACACCTTC
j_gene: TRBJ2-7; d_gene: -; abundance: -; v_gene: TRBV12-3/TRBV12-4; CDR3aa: CASSLAAYEQYF; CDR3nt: TGTGCCAGCAGTTTGGCTGCCTACGAGCAGTACTTC
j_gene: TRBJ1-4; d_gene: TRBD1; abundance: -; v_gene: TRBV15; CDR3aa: CATSREGTAHEKLFF; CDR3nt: TGTGCCACCAGCAGAGAAGGGACAGCCCATGAAAAACTGTTTTTT
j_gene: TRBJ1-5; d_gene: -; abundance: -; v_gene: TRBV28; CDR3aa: CASSPQASNQPQHF; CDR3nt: TGTGCCAGCAGCCCACAGGCGAGCAATCAGCCCCAGCATTTT
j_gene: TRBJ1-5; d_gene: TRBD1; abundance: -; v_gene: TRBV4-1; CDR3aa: CASSQDRSGPNQPQHF; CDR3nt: TGCGCCAGCAGCCAGGACAGGTCAGGGCCCAATCAGCCCCAGCATTTT
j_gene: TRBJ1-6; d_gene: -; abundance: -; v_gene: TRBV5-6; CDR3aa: CASSLRQSSYNSPLHF; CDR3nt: TGTGCCAGCAGCTTGAGACAGAGCTCCTATAATTCACCCCTCCACTTT
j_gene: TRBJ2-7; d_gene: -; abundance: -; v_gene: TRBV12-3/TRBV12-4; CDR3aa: CASSFLAHEQYF; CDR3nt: TGTGCCAGCAGTTTTCTAGCCCACGAGCAGTACTTC
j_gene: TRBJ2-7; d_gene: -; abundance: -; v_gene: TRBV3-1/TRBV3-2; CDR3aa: CASSQFQGYEQYF; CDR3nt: TGTGCCAGCAGCCAATTTCAGGGTTACGAGCAGTACTTC
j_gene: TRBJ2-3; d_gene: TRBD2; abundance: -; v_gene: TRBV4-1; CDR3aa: CASSQTASGTSSTDTQYF; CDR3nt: TGCGCCAGCAGCCAAACCGCTAGCGGGACTTCTAGCACAGATACGCAGTATTTT
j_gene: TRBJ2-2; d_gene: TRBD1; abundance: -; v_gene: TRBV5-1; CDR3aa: CASSLAPGGENTGELFF; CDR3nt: TGCGCCAGCAGCTTGGCCCCAGGGGGTGAGAACACCGGGGAGCTGTTTTTT
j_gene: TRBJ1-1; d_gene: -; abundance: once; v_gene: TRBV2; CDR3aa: CASSEVTRANTEAFF; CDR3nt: TGTGCCAGCAGTGAAGTAACGCGGGCTAACACTGAAGCTTTCTTT
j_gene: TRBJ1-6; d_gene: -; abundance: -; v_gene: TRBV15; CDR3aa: CATSSPTFRTSSYNSPLHF; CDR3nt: TGTGCCACCAGCAGCCCCACCTTTCGGACAAGCTCCTATAATTCACCCCTCCACTTT
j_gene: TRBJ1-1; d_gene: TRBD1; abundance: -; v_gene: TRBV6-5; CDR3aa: CASSRDRANTEAFF; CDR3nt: TGTGCCAGCAGCCGCGACAGGGCGAACACTGAAGCTTTCTTT
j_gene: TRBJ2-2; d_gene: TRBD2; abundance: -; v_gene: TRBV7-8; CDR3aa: CASSPWEGHGELFF; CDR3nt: TGTGCCAGCAGCCCTTGGGAGGGCCACGGGGAGCTGTTTTTT
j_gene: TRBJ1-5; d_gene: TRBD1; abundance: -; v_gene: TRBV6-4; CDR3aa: CASTCLPDRVKVILQPQHF; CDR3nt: TGTGCCAGCACCTGTCTCCCGGACAGGGTAAAGGTAATTTTGCAGCCCCAGCATTTT
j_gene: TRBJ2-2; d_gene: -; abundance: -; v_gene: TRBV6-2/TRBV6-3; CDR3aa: CASSRGYTGELFF; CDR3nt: TGTGCCAGCAGCCGCGGGTACACCGGGGAGCTGTTTTTT
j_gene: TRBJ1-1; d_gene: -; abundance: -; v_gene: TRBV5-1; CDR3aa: CASRSGGDWGTEAFF; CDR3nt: TGCGCCAGCAGGTCGGGAGGGGATTGGGGAACTGAAGCTTTCTTT
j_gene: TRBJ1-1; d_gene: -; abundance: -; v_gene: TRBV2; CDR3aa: CASTKLGAANTEAFF; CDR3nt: TGTGCCAGCACTAAACTGGGGGCAGCGAACACTGAAGCTTTCTTT
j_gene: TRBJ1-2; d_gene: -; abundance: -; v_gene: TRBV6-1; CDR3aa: CASSEVRPTANYGYTF; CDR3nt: TGTGCCAGCAGTGAAGTGAGGCCGACAGCTAACTATGGCTACACCTTC
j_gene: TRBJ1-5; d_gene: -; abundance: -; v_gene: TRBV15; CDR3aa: CATSIGGNQPQHF; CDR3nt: TGTGCCACCAGCATCGGGGGCAATCAGCCCCAGCATTTT
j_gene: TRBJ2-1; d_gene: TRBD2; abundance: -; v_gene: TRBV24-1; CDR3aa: CATSGSSGSFNEQFF; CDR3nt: TGTGCCACCAGTGGTAGTAGCGGGAGTTTCAATGAGCAGTTCTTC
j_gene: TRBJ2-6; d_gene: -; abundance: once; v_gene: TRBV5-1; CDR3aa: CASSLDGGANVLTF; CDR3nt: TGCGCCAGCAGCTTGGACGGTGGGGCCAACGTCCTGACTTTC
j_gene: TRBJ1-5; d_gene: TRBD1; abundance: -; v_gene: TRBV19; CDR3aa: CASSPGTGLNQPQHF; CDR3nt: TGTGCCAGTAGTCCCGGGACAGGGCTCAATCAGCCCCAGCATTTT
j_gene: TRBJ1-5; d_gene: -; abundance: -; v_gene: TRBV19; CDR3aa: CASSMAGRSNQPQHF; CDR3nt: TGTGCCAGTAGTATGGCAGGGCGTAGCAATCAGCCCCAGCATTTT
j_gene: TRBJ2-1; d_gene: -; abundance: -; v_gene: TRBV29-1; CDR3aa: CSVEEDSKTYNEQFF; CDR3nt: TGCAGCGTTGAAGAGGACTCGAAGACCTACAATGAGCAGTTCTTC
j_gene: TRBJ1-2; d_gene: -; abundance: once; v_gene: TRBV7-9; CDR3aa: CASSPPTGTNYGYTF; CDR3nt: TGTGCCAGCAGCCCCCCTACAGGGACTAACTATGGCTACACCTTC
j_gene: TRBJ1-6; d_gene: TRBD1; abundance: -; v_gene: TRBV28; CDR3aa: CASGTPGQGFSPLHF; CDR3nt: TGTGCCAGCGGTACCCCGGGACAGGGATTTTCACCCCTCCACTTT
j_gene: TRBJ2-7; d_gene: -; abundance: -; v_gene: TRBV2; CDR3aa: CASSRLESYEQYF; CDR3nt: TGTGCCAGCAGTAGACTAGAATCCTACGAGCAGTACTTC
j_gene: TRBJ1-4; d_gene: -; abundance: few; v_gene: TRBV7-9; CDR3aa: CASSTPGGAEKLFF; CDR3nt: TGTGCCAGCAGCACCCCTGGGGGGGCTGAAAAACTGTTTTTT
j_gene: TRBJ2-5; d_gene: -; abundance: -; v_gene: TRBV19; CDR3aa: CASSIDGTGTQYF; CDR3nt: TGTGCCAGTAGTATAGATGGCACGGGGACCCAGTACTTC
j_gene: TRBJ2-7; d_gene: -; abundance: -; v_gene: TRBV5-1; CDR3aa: CASSPSGTAYEQYF; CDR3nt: TGCGCCAGCAGCCCATCAGGCACAGCTTACGAGCAGTACTTC
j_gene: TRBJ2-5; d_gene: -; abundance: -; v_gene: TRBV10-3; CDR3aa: CAISEGGTLQETQYF; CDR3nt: TGTGCCATCAGTGAGGGGGGCACCCTTCAAGAGACCCAGTACTTC
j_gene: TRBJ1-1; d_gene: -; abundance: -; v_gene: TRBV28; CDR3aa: CASSSGWDTNTEAFF; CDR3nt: TGTGCCAGCAGCTCCGGATGGGACACGAACACTGAAGCTTTCTTT
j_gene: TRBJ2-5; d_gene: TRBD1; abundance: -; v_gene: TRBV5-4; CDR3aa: CASSNSQGAETQYF; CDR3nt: TGTGCCAGCAGCAACTCACAGGGGGCAGAGACCCAGTACTTC
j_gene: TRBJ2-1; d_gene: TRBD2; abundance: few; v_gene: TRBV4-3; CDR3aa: CASSQDALGLAGYNEQFF; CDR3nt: TGCGCCAGCAGCCAAGATGCGCTAGGGTTAGCGGGCTACAATGAGCAGTTCTTC
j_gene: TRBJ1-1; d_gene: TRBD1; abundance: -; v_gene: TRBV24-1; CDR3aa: CATRAGGMNTEAFF; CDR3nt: TGTGCCACCCGAGCAGGGGGGATGAACACTGAAGCTTTCTTT
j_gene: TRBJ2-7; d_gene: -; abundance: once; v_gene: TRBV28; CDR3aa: CASSSFAGGYYEQYF; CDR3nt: TGTGCCAGCAGTTCATTTGCCGGAGGGTACTACGAGCAGTACTTC
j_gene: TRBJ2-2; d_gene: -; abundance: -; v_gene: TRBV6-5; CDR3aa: CASLRAGNTGELFF; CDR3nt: TGTGCCAGCCTCAGGGCAGGAAACACCGGGGAGCTGTTTTTT
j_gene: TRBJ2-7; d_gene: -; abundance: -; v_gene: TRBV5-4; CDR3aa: CASSGPGGRPGEQYF; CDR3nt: TGTGCCAGCAGCGGTCCGGGGGGCCGGCCAGGGGAGCAGTACTTC
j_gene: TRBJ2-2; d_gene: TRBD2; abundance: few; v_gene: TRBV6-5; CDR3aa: CASRREDRTGELFF; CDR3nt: TGTGCCAGCAGGCGGGAGGACCGCACCGGGGAGCTGTTTTTT
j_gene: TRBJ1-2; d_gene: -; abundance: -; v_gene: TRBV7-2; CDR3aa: CASRYTTGYNYGYTF; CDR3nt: TGTGCCAGCAGATATACGACAGGTTATAACTATGGCTACACCTTC
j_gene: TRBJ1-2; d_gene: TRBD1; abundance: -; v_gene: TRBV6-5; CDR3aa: CASTEGALGYGYTF; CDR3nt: TGTGCCAGCACCGAGGGGGCCCTAGGCTATGGCTACACCTTC
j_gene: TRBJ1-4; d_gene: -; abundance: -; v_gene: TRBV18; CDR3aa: CASSRLFF; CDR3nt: TGTGCCAGCTCGCGACTGTTTTTT
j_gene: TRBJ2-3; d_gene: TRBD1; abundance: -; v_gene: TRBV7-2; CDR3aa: CASSRGQGPDTQYF; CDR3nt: TGTGCCAGCAGCCGCGGACAGGGGCCAGATACGCAGTATTTT
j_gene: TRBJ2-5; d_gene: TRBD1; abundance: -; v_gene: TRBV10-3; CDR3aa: CAIKVGGQGQETQYF; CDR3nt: TGTGCCATCAAGGTCGGTGGACAGGGACAAGAGACCCAGTACTTC
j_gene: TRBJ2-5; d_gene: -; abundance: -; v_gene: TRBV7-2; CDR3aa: CASSSKETQYF; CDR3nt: TGTGCCAGCAGCTCCAAAGAGACCCAGTACTTC
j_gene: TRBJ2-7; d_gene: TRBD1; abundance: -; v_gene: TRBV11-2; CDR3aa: CASSLRPGQGIYEQYF; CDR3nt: TGTGCCAGCAGCTTAAGACCGGGACAGGGCATTTACGAGCAGTACTTC